This is a list of T cell receptor beta chains from one sample in a study of T cell responses to AZD1222 COVID-19 vaccine. Measured with immunoSEQ multiplex PCR; TCRdb has only the in-frame clones, and not every one. The sample shows about 150,000 clones, roughly nine tenths of them seen only once. The sample here was peripheral blood, taken on day 0 of MenACWY control vaccination. All receptors come from an adult in good health. CDR3s include the opening cysteine and the closing phenylalanine or tryptophan. D genes are given only for firm matches. Expanded clones get a size class; other rows say once, few or many, or leave the size out.

v_gene	d_gene	abundance	j_gene	CDR3nt	CDR3aa
TRBV7-9	.	.	TRBJ1-5	TGTGCCAGCAGCTCTAGAGGGGGTCGGGATCAGCCCCAGCATTTT	CASSSRGGRDQPQHF
TRBV5-6	TRBD1	.	TRBJ1-4	TGTGCCAGCAGCATGTCCACAGGGGGAGAGAATGAAAAACTGTTTTTT	CASSMSTGGENEKLFF
TRBV4-3	.	.	TRBJ2-7	TGCGCCAGCAGCCAAGGTCTGGGGAGCTCCTACGAGCAGTACTTC	CASSQGLGSSYEQYF
TRBV6-4	TRBD1	.	TRBJ1-2	TGTGCCAGCAGTGACTTAGGACAGGGGAATGGCTACACCTTC	CASSDLGQGNGYTF
TRBV28	.	.	TRBJ2-6	TGTGCCAGCACCTCAGGGGGGGTTTCTGGGGCCAACGTCCTGACTTTC	CASTSGGVSGANVLTF
TRBV28	.	.	TRBJ1-6	TGTGCCAGCAGTCTTACCGGGAGCTCCTATAATTCACCCCTCCACTTT	CASSLTGSSYNSPLHF
TRBV11-2	TRBD1	.	TRBJ2-2	TGTGCCAGCAGCCTACCAGGACAGGGGGTCACCGGGGAGCTGTTTTTT	CASSLPGQGVTGELFF
TRBV18	TRBD1	once	TRBJ2-2	TGTGCCAGCTCACCTCGGACAGGGGAAGGGGAGCTGTTTTTT	CASSPRTGEGELFF
TRBV20-1	.	once	TRBJ2-5	TGCAGCGTGCGAGCGGTCGAGACCCAGTACTTC	CSVRAVETQYF
TRBV10-3	.	.	TRBJ1-1	TGTGCCATCAGGGGAAGGATGGGGAACACTGAAGCTTTCTTT	CAIRGRMGNTEAFF
TRBV5-1	.	.	TRBJ2-1	TGCGCCAGCAGCTTGGGAAGGGTAGAGCAGTTCTTC	CASSLGRVEQFF
TRBV6-5	.	once	TRBJ1-1	TGTGCCAGCAGGAGTCCTCGCTCCGGGGAAACTGAAGCTTTCTTT	CASRSPRSGETEAFF
TRBV28	.	.	TRBJ1-2	TGTGCCAGCAGTCCCAGTGGAAGCCGCGTCGGGGGCTACACCTTC	CASSPSGSRVGGYTF
TRBV5-6	TRBD1	.	TRBJ2-3	TGTGCCAGCAGCTTGGGCGGACAGGGTTTAGATACGCAGTATTTT	CASSLGGQGLDTQYF
TRBV28	TRBD2	.	TRBJ2-1	TGTGCCAGCAGTGTAGCGGGGGGAGACAATGAGCAGTTCTTC	CASSVAGGDNEQFF
TRBV29-1	.	.	TRBJ2-6	TGCAGCGTTGGACAGAGCAACGTCCTGACTTTC	CSVGQSNVLTF
TRBV5-1	.	.	TRBJ1-4	TGCGCCAGCAGCTTGTGGCAGGATAATGAAAAACTGTTTTTT	CASSLWQDNEKLFF
TRBV6-5	.	.	TRBJ1-4	TGTGCCAGCAGTTACGGGCAGGATAATGAAAAACTGTTTTTT	CASSYGQDNEKLFF
TRBV5-1	.	.	TRBJ1-2	TGCGCCAGCAGCTTGGGTCAGGGATCCCTATATGGCTACACCTTC	CASSLGQGSLYGYTF
TRBV11-2	.	.	TRBJ2-7	TGTGCCAGCAGGGTCCCGGGACGCCGGACCTACGAGCAGTACTTC	CASRVPGRRTYEQYF
TRBV7-6	.	.	TRBJ1-1	TGTGCCAGCAGCTTAGCGCGGGGGGCGAACACTGAAGCTTTCTTT	CASSLARGANTEAFF
TRBV12-5	.	.	TRBJ2-2	TGTGCTAGTGGGACCACCGGGGAGCTGTTTTTT	CASGTTGELFF
TRBV5-4	.	.	TRBJ1-1	TGTGCCAGCAGCAACCAGGGAAATTTGGCTTTCTTT	CASSNQGNLAFF
TRBV3-1/TRBV3-2	TRBD1	.	TRBJ1-1	TGTGCCAGCGCCATGACAGGGCAAGCTTTCTTT	CASAMTGQAFF
TRBV10-2	TRBD1	.	TRBJ2-1	TGCGCCAGCAGTACAGGGGGCCAGGAGCAGTTCTTC	CASSTGGQEQFF
TRBV14	.	.	TRBJ2-7	TGTGCCAGCAGCCTCGTCTCCTCCTACGAGCAGTACTTC	CASSLVSSYEQYF
TRBV6-5	TRBD2	once	TRBJ2-3	TGTGCCAGTAGACTAGCGGGTGTCACAGATACGCAGTATTTT	CASRLAGVTDTQYF
TRBV19	TRBD2	.	TRBJ2-2	TGTGCCAGTCAGGCGGGAGGGCCCAGCACCGGGGAGCTGTTTTTT	CASQAGGPSTGELFF
TRBV7-3	TRBD1	.	TRBJ2-7	TGTGCCAGCAGCCTGAGACGGACAGGGGCCCACGAGCAGTACTTC	CASSLRRTGAHEQYF